The entry that follows covers one T cell receptor (beta chain) sequence. CDR3 length: 17 amino acids. The V gene's germline CDR1 is SGHRS and CDR2 YFSETQ. V lost 0 bases and J lost 1, with 14 bases in between. The sample comes from a study of control samples from healthy donors and cancer patients. Some clones are missing from TCRdb's copy, which holds only in-frame ones; the method was immunoSEQ multiplex PCR. The table lists some 120,000 clones, over 85% of them singletons. The rearrangement joins TRBV5-1 to TRBJ1-3, with a possible D match to TRBD1 (5 bases). The source of this sequence is a man aged 30-40 years in good health. The sample was blood. CDR3 amino acids: CASSLVSPGWSGNTIYF. CDR3 bases: TGCGCCAGCAGCTTGGTTTCCCCAGGGTGGTCTGGAAACACCATATATTTT.